These T cell receptor beta chains were read from a single sample in a study of OX40 agonist ivuxolimab in advanced cancers. Repertoires were generated with immunoSEQ multiplex PCR, while TCRdb's copy carries only in-frame clones and drops some. The table shows about 60,000 clones, with roughly 86% occurring only once. The sequencing here drew on CD4+ or CD8+ T cells sorted from blood, taken in a trial of the OX40 agonist ivuxolimab. The receptors here all came from an adult with an advanced solid tumor such as melanoma, head and neck, liver or kidney cancer. CDR3s include the opening cysteine and the closing phenylalanine or tryptophan. Fields, in order: D gene, V gene, clone size, J gene, CDR3 DNA, CDR3 protein. The D gene is left open where the match is weak. Not every row has a clone size; where given, it reads once, few, many or a size class.

-	TRBV6-1	-	TRBJ2-1	TGTGCCAGCAGGCCACAGGGGGGGATTGAGCAGTTCTTC	CASRPQGGIEQFF
-	TRBV2	once	TRBJ2-7	TGTGCCAGCAGTGAAGATGGCATTACCTACGAGCAGTACTTC	CASSEDGITYEQYF
-	TRBV6-5	-	TRBJ1-1	TGTGCCAGCAGTTATGAGGGGGTCACTGAAGCTTTCTTT	CASSYEGVTEAFF
-	TRBV7-3	-	TRBJ2-5	TGTGCCAGCAGCGCGGGACAGATAGAGACCCAGTACTTC	CASSAGQIETQYF
TRBD1	TRBV4-1	-	TRBJ2-2	TGCGCCAGCAGCCAAGTTTGGCAGGGGGACACCGGGGAGCTGTTTTTT	CASSQVWQGDTGELFF
-	TRBV27	once	TRBJ2-1	TGTGCCAGCAGTTTTGGGGGCCCCCTTTACAATGAGCAGTTCTTC	CASSFGGPLYNEQFF
-	TRBV28	-	TRBJ2-7	TGTGCCAGCAGTCCGCCGGGGGACCCCTACGAGCAGTACTTC	CASSPPGDPYEQYF
TRBD1	TRBV28	-	TRBJ1-3	TGTGCCAGCAGTTTAATGGGACAGAGCTCTGGAAACACCATATATTTT	CASSLMGQSSGNTIYF
-	TRBV30	-	TRBJ1-3	TGTGCCTGGAGTACCTTACGGACGGAGGACTCTGGAAACACCATATATTTT	CAWSTLRTEDSGNTIYF
-	TRBV9	-	TRBJ1-4	TGTGCCAGCAGCCCCGATTCGGGACGTACTAATGAAAAACTGTTTTTT	CASSPDSGRTNEKLFF
-	TRBV5-1	-	TRBJ2-6	TGCGCCAGCAGCTTGGACTGGAGCTCTGGGGCCAACGTCCTGACTTTC	CASSLDWSSGANVLTF
-	TRBV30	-	TRBJ2-7	TGTGCCTGGAGCCACAGGGAACCCTACGAGCAGTACTTC	CAWSHREPYEQYF
TRBD1	TRBV6-5	few	TRBJ2-7	TGTGCCAGCAGTCCTCGGACAGGGGAGCCCTACGAGCAGTACTTC	CASSPRTGEPYEQYF
TRBD1	TRBV27	medium-sized	TRBJ2-2	TGTGCCAGCAGTTACGAGGGGACAGCGACCGGGGAGCTGTTTTTT	CASSYEGTATGELFF
TRBD2	TRBV14	-	TRBJ2-7	TGTGCCAGCAGTCGACTAGCGGGAGGGGGTGAGCAGTACTTC	CASSRLAGGGEQYF
-	TRBV7-9	-	TRBJ2-5	TGTGCCAGCACCCTTAGCTGGGTGCCTCAAGAGACCCAGTACTTC	CASTLSWVPQETQYF
-	TRBV6-6	-	TRBJ2-7	TGTGCCAGCAGTTACTCGGCGGGCTGGGAGCAGTACTTC	CASSYSAGWEQYF
-	TRBV27	-	TRBJ1-5	TGTGCCAGGGTGATACAGCCCCAGCATTTT	CARVIQPQHF
TRBD2	TRBV28	-	TRBJ2-7	TGTGCCAGCAGTACCGACGGGGGGGAATACGAGCAGTACTTC	CASSTDGGEYEQYF
-	TRBV21-1	once	TRBJ2-7	TGTGCCAGCAGCAACGGTCGCGTGGGACAGGGTTACGAGCAGTACTTC	CASSNGRVGQGYEQYF
-	TRBV10-3	-	TRBJ1-1	TGTGCCATCGCTCGCCAGGAAGGCACTGAAGCTTTCTTT	CAIARQEGTEAFF
-	TRBV5-5	-	TRBJ2-7	TGTGCCAGCAGCTTGAGCAGGTCCTACGAGCAGTACTTC	CASSLSRSYEQYF
-	TRBV5-1	-	TRBJ2-5	TGCGCCAGCAGCAAGGAGCCTGCTCAGGCCCAGTACTTC	CASSKEPAQAQYF
-	TRBV7-2	-	TRBJ1-4	TGTGCCAGCAGCTTAGGACAGGAGGGCATCGTCGGAGAAAAACTGTTTTTT	CASSLGQEGIVGEKLFF
-	TRBV7-9	once	TRBJ2-5	TGTGCCAGCAGCTTAGCGTTGGGATTTGGGCAAGAGACCCAGTACTTC	CASSLALGFGQETQYF
-	TRBV27	few	TRBJ1-2	TGTGCCAGCACTCCGAGGCAGGGAGCCGGCTACACCTTC	CASTPRQGAGYTF
-	TRBV5-1	-	TRBJ2-1	TGCGCCAGCAGCATTAACAGGGGAGGGAATGAGCAGTTCTTC	CASSINRGGNEQFF
TRBD2	TRBV6-5	-	TRBJ2-7	TGTGCCAGCAGTTACAGGGAACTAGCGGGAGTAAGCGAGCAGTACTTC	CASSYRELAGVSEQYF
-	TRBV28	-	TRBJ1-1	TGTGCCAGCAGTTCAGGCAGTAGCTCTGAAGCTTTCTTT	CASSSGSSSEAFF
-	TRBV19	-	TRBJ2-7	TGTGCCTCGGGGACGGTAGAGGAGCCCTACGAGCAGTACTTC	CASGTVEEPYEQYF
-	TRBV10-1	-	TRBJ2-7	TGCGCCAGCAGTGATAACAGGGTGTACGAGCAGTACTTC	CASSDNRVYEQYF
-	TRBV4-3	-	TRBJ1-1	TGCGCCAGCAGCCGCTCGAGGGGGGCTGAAGCTTTCTTT	CASSRSRGAEAFF
TRBD2	TRBV2	once	TRBJ2-3	TGTGCCAGCATGAGGCTAGCGGGGGTGGATACGCAGTATTTT	CASMRLAGVDTQYF
-	TRBV28	-	TRBJ2-7	TGTGCCAGCAGCTTGGGACTTCCGTCGTTTGAGCAGTACTTC	CASSLGLPSFEQYF
-	TRBV29-1	-	TRBJ1-2	TGCAGCGTTGGTACAGGGAACTATGGCTACACCTTC	CSVGTGNYGYTF
TRBD1	TRBV5-1	-	TRBJ2-2	TGCGCCAGCAGCTTAGGACAGGGGAACACCGGGGAGCTGTTTTTT	CASSLGQGNTGELFF
TRBD2	TRBV18	-	TRBJ2-1	TGTGCCAGCTCACCAGGGAGGGGAAGTGAGCAGTTCTTC	CASSPGRGSEQFF
-	TRBV6-6	-	TRBJ1-5	TGTGCCAGCAGCTCCCCGGATCAGCCCCAGCATTTT	CASSSPDQPQHF
TRBD2	TRBV7-2	-	TRBJ2-2	TGTGCCAGCAGCTTACTAGCGGGAGCCGGGGAGCTGTTTTTT	CASSLLAGAGELFF
-	TRBV6-5	-	TRBJ2-3	TGTGCCAGCAGTGCAAACAGGGAATACACAGATACGCAGTATTTT	CASSANREYTDTQYF
TRBD1	TRBV27	-	TRBJ2-7	TGTGCCAGCAGTTTCACATACAGGGGAGACGAGCAGTACTTC	CASSFTYRGDEQYF
TRBD2	TRBV4-1	-	TRBJ2-2	TGCGCCAGCAGCCAAGTTGCGGGAGGCGGGACCGGGGAGCTGTTTTTT	CASSQVAGGGTGELFF
TRBD1	TRBV9	-	TRBJ2-2	TGTGCCAGCAGTATCGGGACAGGGAACACCGGGGAGCTGTTTTTT	CASSIGTGNTGELFF
-	TRBV28	-	TRBJ1-2	TGTGCCAGCAGTGCAGGGGCCGGCTACACCTTC	CASSAGAGYTF
-	TRBV7-9	-	TRBJ2-5	TGTGCCAGCATCGATAGCGGATTACAAGAGACCCAGTACTTC	CASIDSGLQETQYF
-	TRBV19	-	TRBJ2-7	TGTGCCAGTAGTTCCCCCAGGGGCGGATCCTACGAGCAGTACTTC	CASSSPRGGSYEQYF
TRBD1	TRBV19	-	TRBJ2-6	TGTGCCAGTTGGGACAGGGGGCGAGGGGCCAACGTCCTGACTTTC	CASWDRGRGANVLTF
TRBD1	TRBV5-6	-	TRBJ2-2	TGTGCCAGCAGCCCCCGGGACAGGGCGAACACCGGGGAGCTGTTTTTT	CASSPRDRANTGELFF
TRBD1	TRBV6-1	few	TRBJ2-3	TGTGCCAGCAGTGAATACAGGGGAGATACGCAGTATTTT	CASSEYRGDTQYF
-	TRBV7-2	-	TRBJ2-1	TGTGCCAGCAGCTTAGACTGGAATGAGCAGTTCTTC	CASSLDWNEQFF
-	TRBV30	-	TRBJ1-3	TGTGCCTGGAGTGGGCAGGGTGACGGAAACACCATATATTTT	CAWSGQGDGNTIYF
TRBD1	TRBV5-6	-	TRBJ2-7	TGTGCCAGCAGCCCGGGCCGGGGACAGGGAATCTACGAGCAGTACTTC	CASSPGRGQGIYEQYF
-	TRBV28	-	TRBJ1-2	TGTGCCAGCAGTAAAAGGTTAGGGAGGGGCTACACCTTC	CASSKRLGRGYTF
TRBD1	TRBV5-6	-	TRBJ2-7	TGTGCCAGCAGCCCTACCGGGACAGGGTTTCACGAGCAGTACTTC	CASSPTGTGFHEQYF
TRBD2	TRBV11-2	-	TRBJ2-5	TGTGCCAGCAGCTACAGCTCGGGGGGAGAGACCCAGTACTTC	CASSYSSGGETQYF